This TCR beta chain was obtained from a study of regulatory T cells in long-lasting Graves disease. The germline V gene encodes CDR1 MNHNS and CDR2 SASEGT. This CDR3 is built from 16 residues. The ends were cut back, 6 bases at V and 7 bases at J, with 22 bases in the middle. Stated time point: newly diagnosed GD, antithyroid drugs for less than 3 months. RNA from PBMCs was the source of the TCR library. Combining iRepertoire HTBI primers with Arm-PCR of CDR3 regions, the authors built TCR beta libraries. TCRdb re-called the multiplex PCR reads through MiXCR, storing one row per CDR3 protein. The sample carries fewer than 550,000 distinct CDR3 sequences, 16% recorded once. At least ten counts were recorded for this clonotype. This sample also belongs to another study, concerning T cells in Graves' hyperthyroidism and ophthalmopathy. That work states: On the basis of clinical symptoms, serum thyroxine and TRAb, thyroid ultrasound and orbital computed tomography, diagnoses were made. An initial round of RT-PCR targeting the TCR CDR3 relied on the HTBI primer set. Blood also held most thyroid clonotypes expanded beyond 0.001.

The chain employs TRBV6-1 and TRBJ2-1, with a tentative D call TRBD2 (6 bases). This sequence was found in a woman between 18 and 29 years old with Graves disease. The specimen was peripheral blood mononuclear cells (PBMCs), collected at new diagnosis, from a patient treated with antithyroid drugs. The CDR3 nucleotides read TGTGCCAGCAGACGACCGGGACTCACAGAGACAAATGAGCAGTTCTTC. Amino acid sequence: CASRRPGLTETNEQFF.